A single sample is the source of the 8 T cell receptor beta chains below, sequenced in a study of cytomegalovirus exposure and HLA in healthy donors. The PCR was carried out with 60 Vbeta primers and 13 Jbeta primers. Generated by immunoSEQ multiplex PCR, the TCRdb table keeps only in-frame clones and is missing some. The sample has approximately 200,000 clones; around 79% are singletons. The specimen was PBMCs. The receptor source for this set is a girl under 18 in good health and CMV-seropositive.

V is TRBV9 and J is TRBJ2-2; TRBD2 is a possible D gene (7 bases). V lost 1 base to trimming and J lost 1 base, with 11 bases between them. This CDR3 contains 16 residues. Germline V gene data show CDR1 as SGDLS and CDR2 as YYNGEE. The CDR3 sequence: CASSVTRGGNTGELFF. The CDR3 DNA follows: TGTGCCAGCAGCGTAACGAGGGGGGGGAACACCGGGGAGCTGTTTTTT.

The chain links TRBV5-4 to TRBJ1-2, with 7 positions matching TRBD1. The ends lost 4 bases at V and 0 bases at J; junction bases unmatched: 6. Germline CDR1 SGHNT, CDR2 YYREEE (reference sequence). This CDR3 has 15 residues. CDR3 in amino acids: CASSLLGTANYGYTF. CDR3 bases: TGTGCCAGCAGCCTTTTGGGGACAGCTAACTATGGCTACACCTTC.

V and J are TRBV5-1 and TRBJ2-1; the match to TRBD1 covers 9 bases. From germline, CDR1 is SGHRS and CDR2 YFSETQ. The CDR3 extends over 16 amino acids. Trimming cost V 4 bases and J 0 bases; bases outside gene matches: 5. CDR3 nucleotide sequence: TGCGCCAGCAGCACGGGACAGGGCCTCTCCTACAATGAGCAGTTCTTC. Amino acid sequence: CASSTGQGLSYNEQFF.

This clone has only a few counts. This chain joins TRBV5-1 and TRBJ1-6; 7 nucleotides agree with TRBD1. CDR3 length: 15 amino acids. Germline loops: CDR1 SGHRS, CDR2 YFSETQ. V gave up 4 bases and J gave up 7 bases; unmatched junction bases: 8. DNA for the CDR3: TGCGCCAGCAGCGGAACCGGGACAGAGAATTCACCCCTCCACTTT. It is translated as CASSGTGTENSPLHF.

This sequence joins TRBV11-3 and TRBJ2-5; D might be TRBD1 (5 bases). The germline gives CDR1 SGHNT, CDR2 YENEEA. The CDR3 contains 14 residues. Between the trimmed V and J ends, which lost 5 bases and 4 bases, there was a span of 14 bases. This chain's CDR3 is CASSVHQGPETQYF. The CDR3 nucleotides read TGTGCCAGCAGCGTCCACCAGGGTCCAGAGACCCAGTACTTC.

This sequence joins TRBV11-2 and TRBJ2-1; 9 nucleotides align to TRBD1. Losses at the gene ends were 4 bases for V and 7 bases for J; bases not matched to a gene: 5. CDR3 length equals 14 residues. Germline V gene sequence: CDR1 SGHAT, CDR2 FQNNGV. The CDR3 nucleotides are TGTGCCAGCAGCTCCCGGACAGGGGTAAATGAGCAGTTCTTC. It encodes CASSSRTGVNEQFF.

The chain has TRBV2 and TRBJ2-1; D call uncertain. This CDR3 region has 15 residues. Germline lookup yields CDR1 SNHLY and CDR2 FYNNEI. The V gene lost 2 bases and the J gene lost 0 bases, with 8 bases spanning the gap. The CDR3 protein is CASSELNSSYNEQFF. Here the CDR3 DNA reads TGTGCCAGCAGTGAACTGAACAGCTCCTACAATGAGCAGTTCTTC.

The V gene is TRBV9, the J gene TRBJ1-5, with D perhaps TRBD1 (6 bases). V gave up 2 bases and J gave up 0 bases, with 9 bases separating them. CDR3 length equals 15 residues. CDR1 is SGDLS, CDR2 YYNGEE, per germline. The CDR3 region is CASSVSGDSNQPQHF. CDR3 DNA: TGTGCCAGCAGCGTGTCAGGGGATAGCAATCAGCCCCAGCATTTT.